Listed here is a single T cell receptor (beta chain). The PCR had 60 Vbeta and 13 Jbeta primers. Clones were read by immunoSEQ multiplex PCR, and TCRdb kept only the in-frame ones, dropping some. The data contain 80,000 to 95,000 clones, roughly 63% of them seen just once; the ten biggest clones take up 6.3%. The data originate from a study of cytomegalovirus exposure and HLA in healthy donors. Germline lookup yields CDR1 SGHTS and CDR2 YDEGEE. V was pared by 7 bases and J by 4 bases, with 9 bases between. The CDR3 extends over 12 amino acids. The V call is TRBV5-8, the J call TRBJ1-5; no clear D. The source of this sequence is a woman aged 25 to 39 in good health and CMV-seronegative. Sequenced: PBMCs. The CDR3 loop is CASGTGNQPQHF. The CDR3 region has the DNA TGTGCCAGCGGTACGGGGAATCAGCCCCAGCATTTT.